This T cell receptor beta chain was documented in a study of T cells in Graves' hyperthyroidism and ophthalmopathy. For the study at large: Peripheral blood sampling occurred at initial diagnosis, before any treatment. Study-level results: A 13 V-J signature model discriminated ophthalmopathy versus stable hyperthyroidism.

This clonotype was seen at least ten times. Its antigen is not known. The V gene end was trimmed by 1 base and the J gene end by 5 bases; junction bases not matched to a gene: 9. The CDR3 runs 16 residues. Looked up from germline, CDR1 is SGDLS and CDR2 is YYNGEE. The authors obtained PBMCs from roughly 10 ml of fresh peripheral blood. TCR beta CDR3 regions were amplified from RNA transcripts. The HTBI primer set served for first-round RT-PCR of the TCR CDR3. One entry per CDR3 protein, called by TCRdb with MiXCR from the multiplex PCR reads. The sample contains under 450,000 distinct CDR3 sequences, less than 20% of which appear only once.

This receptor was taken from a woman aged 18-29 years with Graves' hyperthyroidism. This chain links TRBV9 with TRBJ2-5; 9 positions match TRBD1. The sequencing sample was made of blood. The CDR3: CASSVLGQGIGETQYF. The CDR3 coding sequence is TGTGCCAGCAGCGTACTTGGACAGGGGATTGGGGAGACCCAGTACTTC. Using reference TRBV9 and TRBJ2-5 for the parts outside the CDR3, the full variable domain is DSGVTQTPKHLITATGQRVTLRCSPRSGDLSVYWYQQSLDQGLQFLIQYYNGEERAKGNILERFSAQQFPDLHSELNLSSLELGDSALYFCASSVLGQGIGETQYFGPGTRLLVL.